A single sample gave rise to the 7 T cell receptor beta chains below, sequenced in a study of blood T cell repertoires in COVID-19. Sequencing was performed with immunoSEQ multiplex PCR; in TCRdb, only in-frame clones are kept and a portion is missing. The sample lists around 120,000 clones; 90% were seen once. Sequencing was done on a sample of peripheral blood. The receptors shown here come from a woman in her sixties with COVID-19, enrolled during active disease.

The chain uses TRBV9 and TRBJ1-3; a possible D gene is TRBD1 (5 bases). Trimming removed 3 bases from V and 4 bases from J, with 5 bases in between. Germline-derived CDR1 and CDR2 are SGDLS and YYNGEE. There are 12 residues in the CDR3. The CDR3 DNA reads as TGTGCCAGCAGCGGACAGGGAAACACCATATATTTT. This sequence encodes CASSGQGNTIYF. Drawing the rest from reference TRBV9 and TRBJ1-3, the complete variable domain is DSGVTQTPKHLITATGQRVTLRCSPRSGDLSVYWYQQSLDQGLQFLIQYYNGEERAKGNILERFSAQQFPDLHSELNLSSLELGDSALYFCASSGQGNTIYFGEGSWLTVV.

The chain combines TRBV4-3 with TRBJ2-3, with D possibly matching TRBD2 (6 bases). V lost 2 bases, J lost 0 bases, and 12 bases lay in between. Per germline, CDR1 LGHNA and CDR2 YSLEER. The CDR3 is 16 residues long. The CDR3 DNA follows: TGCGCCAGCAGCCAAAACCTAGGGACTAGCACAGATACGCAGTATTTT. Translated: CASSQNLGTSTDTQYF.

This clone was picked up one time. Here the CDR3 DNA reads TGTGCCAGTAGTATAGACCCACTGAATGGCTACACCTTC. As protein: CASSIDPLNGYTF. The chain links TRBV19 to TRBJ1-2; no clear D gene. From germline, CDR1 is LNHDA and CDR2 SQIVND (reference sequence). This CDR3 is built from 13 residues. Trimming left V 0 bases short and J 6 bases short, with 8 bases between. The full variable domain, its missing parts supplied by reference TRBV19 and TRBJ1-2, is DGGITQSPKYLFRKEGQNVTLSCEQNLNHDAMYWYRQDPGQGLRLIYYSQIVNDFQKGDIAEGYSVSREKKESFPLTVTSAQKNPTAFYLCASSIDPLNGYTFGSGTRLTVV.

The V gene is TRBV5-6, the J gene TRBJ1-3, with unresolved D. V gave up 4 bases and J gave up 5 bases, with 16 bases separating them. The CDR3 sequence is 15 residues long. Looked up from germline, CDR1 is SGHDT and CDR2 is YYEEEE. In DNA, the CDR3 is TGTGCCAGCAGCCTCCAAGCCTACTCGAGAAACACCATATATTTT. It codes for CASSLQAYSRNTIYF.

The V and J genes are TRBV4-2 and TRBJ2-5; a possible D gene is TRBD2 (6 bases). The germline V gene has CDR1 LGHNA and CDR2 YNFKEQ. The V end lost 0 bases, the J end lost 4 bases, and 12 bases lay between the germline ends. The CDR3 runs to 15 residues. For the CDR3, the DNA is TGTGCCAGCAGCCAAGATGCCCGGGACTTAGAGACCCAGTACTTC. Amino acids: CASSQDARDLETQYF.

The J gene is TRBJ1-2, the V gene TRBV11-2; TRBD1 is a possible D gene (5 bases). The CDR3 is made up of 15 amino acids. Trimming cost V 0 bases and J 3 bases, with 11 bases left between them. Germline CDR1 and CDR2: SGHAT and FQNNGV. DNA of the CDR3: TGTGCCAGCAGCTTAGATTCCCTAGGGGACTATGGCTACACCTTC. This sequence encodes CASSLDSLGDYGYTF.

The CDR3 region is CASSQDWDYFTDTQYF. DNA for the CDR3: TGCGCCAGCAGCCAAGATTGGGACTACTTCACAGATACGCAGTATTTT. The V gene is TRBV4-3, the J gene TRBJ2-3, with TRBD2 identical over 7 bases. This CDR3 is 16 amino acids long. Germline V lookup: CDR1 LGHNA, CDR2 YSLEER. V was clipped by 0 bases and J by 2 bases; unmatched bases: 5.